This entry describes one TCR beta chain. The CDR3 is 13 residues long. J was trimmed by 4 bases and V by 6 bases; bases with no gene match: 5. Germline V gene data show CDR1 as MNHEY and CDR2 as SVGAGI. The source of the sample is a study of CD8 T cells in Susac syndrome. It was with random hexamers that roughly 0.45 to 1 ug RNA was reverse transcribed. An immunoSEQ multiplex PCR generated amplified TCR beta CDR3 products spanning 54 Vbeta and 13 Jbeta. TCRdb re-called the immunoSEQ multiplex PCR reads with MiXCR, one entry per CDR3 protein. The table includes fewer than 150,000 distinct CDR3 sequences, roughly 96% detected once. TCR beta was sequenced from blood CD8+ and CD4+ T cells. Purification of the CD8+ and CD4+ T cells relied on negative isolation, and TEMRA cells underwent FACS enrichment.

Sample: CD4+ T cells from PBMCs. The chain has TRBV6-5 and TRBJ1-1; 7 nucleotides align to TRBD1. The receptor comes from a human donor in good health. CDR3 region: CASRSTGSTEAFF. CDR3 nucleotides: TGTGCCAGCAGATCGACAGGGTCCACTGAAGCTTTCTTT.